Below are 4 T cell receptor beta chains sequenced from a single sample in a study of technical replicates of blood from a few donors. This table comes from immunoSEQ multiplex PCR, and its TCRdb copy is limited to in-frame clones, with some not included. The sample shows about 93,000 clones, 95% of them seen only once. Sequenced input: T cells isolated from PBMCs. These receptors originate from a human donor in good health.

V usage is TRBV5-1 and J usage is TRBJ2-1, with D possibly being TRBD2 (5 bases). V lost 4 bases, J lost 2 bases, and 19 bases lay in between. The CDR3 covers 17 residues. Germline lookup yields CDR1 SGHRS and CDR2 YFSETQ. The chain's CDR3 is CASSPSHGLNTYNEQFF. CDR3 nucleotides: TGCGCCAGCAGCCCATCCCACGGACTGAACACCTACAATGAGCAGTTCTTC.

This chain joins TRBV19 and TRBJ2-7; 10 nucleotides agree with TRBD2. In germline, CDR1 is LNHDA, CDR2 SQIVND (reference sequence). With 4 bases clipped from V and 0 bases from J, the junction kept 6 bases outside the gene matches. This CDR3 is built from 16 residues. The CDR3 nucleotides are TGTGCCAGTAGTACTTTAGCGGGAGGCAGCTCCTACGAGCAGTACTTC. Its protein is CASSTLAGGSSYEQYF.

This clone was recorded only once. CDR3 DNA: TGCGCCAGCAGCCAAGGACAGGGTATCTACGAGCAGTACTTC. Translating gives CASSQGQGIYEQYF. The chain couples TRBV5-1 to TRBJ2-7; 8 positions match TRBD1. The CDR3 is 14 residues long. Germline CDR1 is SGHRS and CDR2 is YFSETQ. V trimming: 4 bases; J trimming: 3 bases; junction bases outside the gene matches: 6. The whole variable domain, remainder taken from reference TRBV5-1 and TRBJ2-7, is KAGVTQTPRYLIKTRGQQVTLSCSPISGHRSVSWYQQTPGQGLQFLFEYFSETQRNKGNFPGRFSGRQFSNSRSEMNVSTLELGDSALYLCASSQGQGIYEQYFGPGTRLTVT.

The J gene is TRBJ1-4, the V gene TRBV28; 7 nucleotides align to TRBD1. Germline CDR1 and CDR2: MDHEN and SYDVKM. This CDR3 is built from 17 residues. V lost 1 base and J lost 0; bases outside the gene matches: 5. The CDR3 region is CASSLYARGTTNEKLFF. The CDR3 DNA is TGTGCCAGCAGTTTATACGCCAGGGGGACAACTAATGAAAAACTGTTTTTT.